This record looks at one T cell receptor beta chain sequence and its context. Its antigen has not been determined. No much larger clonotype is one base removed from it; base qualities were not supplied. The germline V gene specifies SNHLY as CDR1 and FYNNEI as CDR2. Its CDR3 holds 15 amino acids, cysteine through phenylalanine. Only CDR3 DNA is held: 45 bases, read in frame from base 1. Between the V and J ends, shortened by 5 bases and 4 bases respectively, the junction contains 17 bases. TCRbeta CDR3 regions were amplified from genomic DNA by means of the immunoSEQ Assay, a bias-controlled multiplex PCR. For the original study's pipeline: The number of nucleated cells in each sample was estimated by amplification of reference gene primers within the assay. To quantify the absolute abundance of each unique TCRbeta CDR3 rearrangement, sequence reads were collapsed and filtered. For each sample, productive Simpson clonality was calculated as the square root of Simpson's diversity index across productive rearrangements. TCRdb mirrors the immuneACCESS table, restricted to in-frame sequences. Some clones are absent from its copies; in checked studies, under half trace to an unresolved V gene, and the reason for the others is unknown. V and J calls and clone size follow that table, whereas D and trimming were derived from the DNA. This sample lists fewer than 350,000 clones; approximately 86% were detected once. Jointly, the top ten make up over 2% of the sample.

This specimen comes from a study of blood T cell repertoires in COVID-19 (dated by TCRdb to the early 2020s). For context, the study as a whole: Samples from collaborators originated in the United States, Italy and Spain and spanned both the acute and convalescent phases of COVID-19. Deeply sampled blood TCRbeta repertoires from subjects exposed to, actively infected with, or recovered from COVID-19 were included in the dataset. The prospective study material was composed of cDNA or gDNA derived from T cells, B-cell-depleted T cells, or PBMCs. Samples came from the ongoing ImmuneRACE study (first 160 participants) plus 1,254 subjects from 6 global collaborators. Sample metadata almost always included a de-identified subject ID, COVID-19 status, age in years and sex. The repertoires were made available in a free public database intended to serve as a resource for research on the immune response to SARS-CoV-2. Where available, HLA class I and class II types were obtained from metadata supplied by the sample provider rather than from assay-based typing. Overall study outcomes, separate from this receptor: How much clinical and demographic metadata was included differed by source and by participant, and the metadata was provided uncurated.

Another Seattle source contributed samples from volunteer blood donors who had recovered from COVID-19. Each collaborating institution followed its own protocols to collect whole blood in K2EDTA tubes. For TCRbeta analysis, collaborator samples were shipped as frozen whole blood, as isolated PBMCs, or as DNA extracted from either sample type. The origin of this receptor is a woman aged 25 to 45 who had recovered from COVID-19. The sequence is built from TRBV2 and TRBJ2-5; a tentative D call is TRBD1 (6 bases match). The sample was peripheral blood. The CDR3 reads CASSPRPIQGETQYF. The bases read TGTGCCAGCAGTCCAAGACCCATACAGGGAGAGACCCAGTACTTC.